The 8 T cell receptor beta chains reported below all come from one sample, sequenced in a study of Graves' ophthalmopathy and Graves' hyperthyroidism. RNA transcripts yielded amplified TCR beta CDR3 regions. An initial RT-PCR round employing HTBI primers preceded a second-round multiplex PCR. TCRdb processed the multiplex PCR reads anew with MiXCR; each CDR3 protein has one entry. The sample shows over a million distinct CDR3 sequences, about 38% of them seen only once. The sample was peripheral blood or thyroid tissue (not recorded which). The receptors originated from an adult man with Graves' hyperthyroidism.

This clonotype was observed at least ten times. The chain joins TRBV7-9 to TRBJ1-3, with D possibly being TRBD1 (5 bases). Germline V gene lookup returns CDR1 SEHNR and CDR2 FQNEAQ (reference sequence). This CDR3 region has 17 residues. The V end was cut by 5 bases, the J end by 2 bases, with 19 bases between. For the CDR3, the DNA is TGTGCCAGCAGCGCGCGACGGCAGGGAATAACTGGAAACACCATATATTTT. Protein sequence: CASSARRQGITGNTIYF.

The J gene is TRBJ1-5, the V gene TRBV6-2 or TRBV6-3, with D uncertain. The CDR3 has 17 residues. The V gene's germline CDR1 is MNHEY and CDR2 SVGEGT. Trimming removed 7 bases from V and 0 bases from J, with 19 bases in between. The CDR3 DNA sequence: TGTGCCAGCAACCCCCTTGAGGAGCTATATAGCAATCAGCCCCAGCATTTT. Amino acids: CASNPLEELYSNQPQHF.

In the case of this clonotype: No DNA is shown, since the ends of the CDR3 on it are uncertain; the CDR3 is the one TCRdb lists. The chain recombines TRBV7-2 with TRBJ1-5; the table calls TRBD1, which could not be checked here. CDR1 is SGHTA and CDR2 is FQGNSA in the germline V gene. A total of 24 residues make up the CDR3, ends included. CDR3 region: CASSLGPSSYEQYFGPGGNQPQHF.

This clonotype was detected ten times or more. This chain's CDR3 is CAIRGQSSYNSPLHF. CDR3 bases: TGTGCCATCAGAGGACAGAGCTCCTATAATTCACCCCTCCACTTT. The rearrangement uses TRBV10-3 and TRBJ1-6, with D tentatively TRBD1 (6 bases). CDR3 length equals 15 residues. Germline CDR1 ENHRY, CDR2 SYGVKD. The V end was cut by 6 bases, the J end by 0 bases, with 9 bases between.

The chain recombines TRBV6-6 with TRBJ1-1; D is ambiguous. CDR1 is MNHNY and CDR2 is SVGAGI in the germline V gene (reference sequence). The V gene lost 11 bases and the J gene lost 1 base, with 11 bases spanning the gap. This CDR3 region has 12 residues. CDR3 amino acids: CAGSYGNTEAFF. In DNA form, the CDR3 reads TGTGCCGGCTCATATGGGAACACTGAAGCTTTCTTT.

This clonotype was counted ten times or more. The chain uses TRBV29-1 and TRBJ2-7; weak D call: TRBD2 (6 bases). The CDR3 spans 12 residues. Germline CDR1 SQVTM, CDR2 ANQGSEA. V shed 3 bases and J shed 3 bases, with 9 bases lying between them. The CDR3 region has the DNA TGCAGCGTTGATTCGGGGGACTACGAGCAGTACTTC. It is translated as CSVDSGDYEQYF.

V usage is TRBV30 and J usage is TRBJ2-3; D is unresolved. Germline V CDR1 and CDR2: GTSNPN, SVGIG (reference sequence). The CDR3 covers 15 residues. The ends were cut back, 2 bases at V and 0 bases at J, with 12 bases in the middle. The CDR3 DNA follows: TGTGCCTGGAGTCGCCGGGCAATCAGCACAGATACGCAGTATTTT. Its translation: CAWSRRAISTDTQYF.

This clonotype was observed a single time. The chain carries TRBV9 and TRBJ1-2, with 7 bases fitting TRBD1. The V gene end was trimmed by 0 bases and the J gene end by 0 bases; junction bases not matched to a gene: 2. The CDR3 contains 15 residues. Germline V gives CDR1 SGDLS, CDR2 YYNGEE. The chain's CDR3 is CASSVARGTNYGYTF. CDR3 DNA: TGTGCCAGCAGCGTAGCCAGGGGGACTAACTATGGCTACACCTTC.